These 26 T cell receptor beta chains were all obtained from the same sample, sequenced in a study of T cell responses to AZD1222 COVID-19 vaccine. Profiling relied on immunoSEQ multiplex PCR, and the TCRdb table lists in-frame clones only, not all of them. In the table there are around 31,000 clones, approximately 91% of which are singletons. The sequencing used peripheral blood, collected on day 0 of AZD1222 vaccination. The receptor source for this set is an adult in good health.

This clone is a singleton in its sample. The V and J genes are TRBV14 and TRBJ1-6; no definite D call. Trimming cost V 4 bases and J 7 bases, with 11 bases left between them. Germline CDR1 SGHDN, CDR2 FVKESK. The length of the CDR3 is 14 residues. CDR3: CASSLAGGNSPLHF. CDR3 sequence (DNA): TGTGCCAGCAGCCTCGCAGGAGGAAATTCACCCCTCCACTTT.

This chain uses TRBV19 with TRBJ2-5; possible D gene TRBD2, 6 bases. The germline V gene encodes CDR1 LNHDA and CDR2 SQIVND (reference sequence). V was shortened by 3 bases and J by 1 base, with 18 bases between the two germline ends. The CDR3 covers 17 residues. Here the CDR3 DNA reads TGTGCCAGTAGTATTCGGGGGTTGAAGGGATTCCAAGAGACCCAGTACTTC. This translates into CASSIRGLKGFQETQYF.

The chain joins TRBV5-1 to TRBJ1-1; the D gene is possibly TRBD1 (5 bases). The CDR3 covers 12 residues. Germline V gives CDR1 SGHRS, CDR2 YFSETQ. V lost 5 bases and J 10 bases, leaving 15 bases between the germline ends. Here the CDR3 reads CASSGTVGGAFF. DNA for the CDR3: TGCGCCAGCAGTGGGACCGTTGGGGGAGCTTTCTTT.

The rearrangement joins TRBV25-1 to TRBJ2-5, with 10 bases that match TRBD1. J lost 4 bases, V lost 5 bases, and 4 bases had no gene match. Germline values: CDR1 MGHDK, CDR2 SYGVNS. CDR3 size: 14 residues. CDR3 sequence: CASSIGQGGETQYF. The CDR3 DNA reads TGTGCCAGCAGTATAGGACAGGGGGGAGAGACCCAGTACTTC.

This chain joins TRBV10-2 and TRBJ1-5; D might be TRBD1 (6 bases). Trimming shortened V by 6 bases and J by 5 bases, and 11 bases separated the two germline ends. Germline V lookup: CDR1 WSHSY, CDR2 SAAADI. There are 13 residues in the CDR3. This chain's CDR3 is CASRQGRDQPQHF. The CDR3 nucleotides read TGCGCCAGCAGACAGGGCCGGGATCAGCCCCAGCATTTT.

This clone was counted once. Written as DNA, the CDR3 is TGTGCCAGTAGAACGACAGGGGGAACCTATGGCTACACCTTC. It encodes CASRTTGGTYGYTF. V and J are TRBV19 and TRBJ1-2; the match to TRBD1 covers 9 bases. The length of the CDR3 is 14 residues. V was pared by 6 bases and J by 4 bases, with 6 bases of the junction left unmatched. CDR1 and CDR2 (germline): LNHDA, SQIVND (reference sequence).

This chain joins TRBV7-2 and TRBJ1-2; D not resolved. The CDR3 covers 14 residues. Germline V lookup: CDR1 SGHTA, CDR2 FQGNSA. V lost 5 bases and J 4 bases, leaving 14 bases between the germline ends. The CDR3 loop is CASSQTRGAYGYTF. The CDR3 coding sequence is TGTGCCAGCAGCCAGACACGGGGTGCCTATGGCTACACCTTC.

J is TRBJ2-3 and V is TRBV5-4; 9 positions match TRBD1. The CDR3 loop spans 15 amino acids. CDR1 and CDR2 (germline): SGHNT, YYREEE (reference sequence). Trimming cost V 5 bases and J 2 bases; bases outside gene matches: 6. CDR3 region: CASRLDRGYTDTQYF. DNA for the CDR3: TGTGCCAGCAGACTGGACAGGGGATACACAGATACGCAGTATTTT. The full variable domain, rest sourced from reference TRBV5-4 and TRBJ2-3, is ETGVTQSPTHLIKTRGQQVTLRCSSQSGHNTVSWYQQALGQGPQFIFQYYREEENGRGNFPPRFSGLQFPNYSSELNVNALELDDSALYLCASRLDRGYTDTQYFGPGTRLTVL.

This clone occurred once. The CDR3 loop is CASTQRGGETQYF. The DNA for the CDR3 is TGTGCCAGCACCCAGCGGGGGGGCGAGACCCAGTACTTC. The chain has TRBV7-2 and TRBJ2-5; 10 nucleotides match TRBD2. Trimming cost V 7 bases and J 5 bases; bases outside gene matches: 4. The CDR3 covers 13 residues. From germline, CDR1 is SGHTA and CDR2 FQGNSA.

The genes are TRBV6-5 and TRBJ1-4, with a possible D match to TRBD1 (5 bases). Trimming took off 5 bases at V and 8 bases at J, with 18 bases between the two ends. Germline lookup yields CDR1 MNHEY and CDR2 SVGAGI. The CDR3 is 15 residues long. The CDR3 coding sequence is TGTGCCAGCAGTCCCACGGACACTACGGGGGAAAAACTGTTTTTT. It specifies CASSPTDTTGEKLFF.

This chain links TRBV12-3 or TRBV12-4 with TRBJ1-1, with D uncertain. The CDR3 is 12 amino acids. With 8 bases removed from V and 1 base from J, the gap between germline ends came to 8 bases. The DNA of the CDR3 is TGTGCCAGCGGTGGGGAGAACACTGAAGCTTTCTTT. Translating gives CASGGENTEAFF.

This clone came up once. Written as DNA, the CDR3 is TGTGCCAGCAGCTCGGGGACAGGGGGATTGGAGCAGTTCTTC. The encoded protein is CASSSGTGGLEQFF. The gene calls are TRBV11-2 and TRBJ2-1; TRBD1 aligns across 11 bases. The V segment lost 4 bases and the J segment 10 bases; nucleotides outside the gene matches: 6. Germline V gene sequence: CDR1 SGHAT, CDR2 FQNNGV. The CDR3 contains 14 residues.

V and J are TRBV19 and TRBJ1-5; D is perhaps TRBD1 (6 bases). Trimming left V 5 bases short and J 4 bases short, with 21 bases between. The CDR3 loop spans 17 amino acids. The V gene's germline CDR1 is LNHDA and CDR2 SQIVND (reference sequence). For the CDR3, the DNA is TGTGCCAGTAGTTTGACCCGGGGCCTAGGGGGTAATCAGCCCCAGCATTTT. Encoded protein: CASSLTRGLGGNQPQHF. The variable domain in full, with the rest retrieved from reference TRBV19 and TRBJ1-5, is DGGITQSPKYLFRKEGQNVTLSCEQNLNHDAMYWYRQDPGQGLRLIYYSQIVNDFQKGDIAEGYSVSREKKESFPLTVTSAQKNPTAFYLCASSLTRGLGGNQPQHFGDGTRLSIL.

The chain carries TRBV9 and TRBJ2-7; D is perhaps TRBD2 (6 bases). Trimming stripped 4 bases from V and 0 bases from J, with 17 bases between. Germline V gene data show CDR1 as SGDLS and CDR2 as YYNGEE. The CDR3 sequence is 16 residues long. The CDR3 DNA sequence: TGTGCCAGCAGCCCCCCCACTAGCTCCAGCTCCTACGAGCAGTACTTC. It encodes CASSPPTSSSSYEQYF. Based on the CDR3 plus reference TRBV9 and TRBJ2-7, the full variable domain is DSGVTQTPKHLITATGQRVTLRCSPRSGDLSVYWYQQSLDQGLQFLIQYYNGEERAKGNILERFSAQQFPDLHSELNLSSLELGDSALYFCASSPPTSSSSYEQYFGPGTRLTVT.

V usage is TRBV2 and J usage is TRBJ2-5; 9 bases match TRBD2. Looked up from germline, CDR1 is SNHLY and CDR2 is FYNNEI. CDR3 size: 17 residues. V lost 4 bases to trimming and J lost 4 bases; unmatched junction nucleotides: 13. CDR3 region: CASSVLAGGSSGETQYF. The CDR3 DNA follows: TGTGCCAGCAGTGTGTTGGCGGGGGGGTCCTCAGGAGAGACCCAGTACTTC.

The chain's CDR3 is CASSYSIQGNSYEQYF. CDR3 nucleotide sequence: TGTGCCAGCAGTTACTCTATACAGGGGAACTCCTACGAGCAGTACTTC. This rearrangement joins TRBV6-2 or TRBV6-3 to TRBJ2-7, with TRBD1 identical over 7 bases. This CDR3 comprises 16 residues. V lost 0 bases to trimming and J lost 0 bases; unmatched junction nucleotides: 5. The germline gives CDR1 MNHEY, CDR2 SVGEGT.

The table lists this clone with a count of one. V usage is TRBV14 and J usage is TRBJ1-1; D gene unclear. Germline V gene sequence: CDR1 SGHDN, CDR2 FVKESK. The CDR3 covers 15 residues. Trimming took off 0 bases at V and 1 base at J, with 9 bases between the two ends. The CDR3 coding sequence is TGTGCCAGCAGCCAAGACCCCGCTCGGAACACTGAAGCTTTCTTT. This translates into CASSQDPARNTEAFF.

The chain carries TRBV5-5 and TRBJ1-4, with 7 bases fitting TRBD1. V shed 4 bases and J 9 bases; nucleotides not matched to a gene: 9. CDR1 and CDR2 (germline): SGHKS, YYEKEE (reference sequence). The CDR3 is 14 residues long. CDR3 loop: CASSVGTVGKKLFF. The DNA of the CDR3 is TGTGCCAGCAGCGTCGGGACAGTCGGGAAAAAACTGTTTTTT.

The chain recombines TRBV5-6 with TRBJ2-3; D possibly matches TRBD1 or TRBD2 (5 bases each). This CDR3 region has 17 residues. In germline, CDR1 is SGHDT, CDR2 YYEEEE. Trimming removed 4 bases from V and 0 bases from J, with 18 bases in between. CDR3 amino acids: CASSKFPGTPSTDTQYF. The CDR3 DNA reads TGTGCCAGCAGCAAATTTCCCGGGACGCCTAGCACAGATACGCAGTATTTT.

The V call is TRBV29-1, the J call TRBJ1-1, with D possibly matching TRBD1 (5 bases). This CDR3 comprises 13 residues. Trimming pared 6 bases from V and 1 base from J, leaving 12 bases between. Germline V CDR1 and CDR2: SQVTM, ANQGSEA. Written as DNA, the CDR3 is TGCAGCGTGGACAAAACAGGGAACACTGAAGCTTTCTTT. The encoded protein is CSVDKTGNTEAFF.

This clone came up once. The V gene is TRBV10-3, the J gene TRBJ1-2, with D perhaps TRBD1 (6 bases). The CDR3 totals 13 residues. V was cut by 11 bases and J by 2 bases, with 15 bases left in between. From germline, CDR1 is ENHRY and CDR2 SYGVKD. The CDR3 region has the DNA TGTGCCCTCCGGGGGGCAGGAAACTATGGCTACACCTTC. This codes for CALRGAGNYGYTF.

The V and J genes are TRBV7-8 and TRBJ1-3; D call uncertain. The CDR3 runs to 16 residues. The germline V gene has CDR1 SGHVS and CDR2 FQNEAQ. Trimming removed 1 base at V and 4 bases at J, with 14 bases between. The CDR3 coding sequence is TGTGCCAGCAGCTTAGATAGCCCAAGGGCCGGAAACACCATATATTTT. The encoded protein is CASSLDSPRAGNTIYF. Using reference TRBV7-8 and TRBJ1-3 for the parts outside the CDR3, the full variable domain is GAGVSQSPRYKVAKRGQDVALRCDPISGHVSLFWYQQALGQGPEFLTYFQNEAQLDKSGLPSDRFFAERPEGSVSTLKIQRTQQEDSAVYLCASSLDSPRAGNTIYFGEGSWLTVV.

This clone was seen a handful of times. The rearrangement links TRBV10-2 to TRBJ1-3; 9 nucleotides agree with TRBD1. In germline, CDR1 is WSHSY, CDR2 SAAADI. V was pared by 7 bases and J by 3 bases, with 1 base of the junction left unmatched. The CDR3 loop spans 13 amino acids. The CDR3 here is CASTTGGGNTIYF. The CDR3 DNA reads TGCGCCAGCACGACAGGGGGTGGAAACACCATATATTTT.

The rearrangement links TRBV30 to TRBJ1-1; perhaps TRBD1 as D (5 bases). Germline V gene data show CDR1 as GTSNPN and CDR2 as SVGIG (reference sequence). The CDR3 runs to 13 residues. The V end was cut by 3 bases, the J end by 2 bases, with 10 bases between. As DNA, the CDR3 is TGTGCCTGGAGAGGACACTCCAACACTGAAGCTTTCTTT. Its translation: CAWRGHSNTEAFF.

This chain links TRBV4-2 with TRBJ1-2, with D perhaps matching TRBD1 (6 bases). CDR3 size: 16 residues. V was trimmed by 0 bases and J by 4 bases, leaving 15 bases between them. Germline V gives CDR1 LGHNA, CDR2 YNFKEQ. The CDR3 DNA is TGTGCCAGCAGCCAAGATCGGCGGACAGCGACCTATGGCTACACCTTC. This sequence encodes CASSQDRRTATYGYTF.

The rearrangement links TRBV6-2 or TRBV6-3 to TRBJ1-1; D call uncertain. CDR1 is MNHEY, CDR2 SVGEGT, per germline. The V end was cut by 5 bases, the J end by 6 bases, with 19 bases between. The CDR3 runs to 15 residues. The chain's CDR3 is CASSVGIVALAEAFF. CDR3 nucleotide sequence: TGTGCCAGCAGTGTCGGGATCGTGGCCCTCGCTGAAGCTTTCTTT.